These 10 T cell receptor beta chains were all obtained from the same sample, sequenced in a study of OX40 agonist ivuxolimab in advanced cancers. Preparation of the library involved the immunoSEQ multiplex PCR assay. TCRdb provides this immuneACCESS table in a form limited to in-frame rearrangements. Some clones are lacking; in checked studies, under half of them reflect an unresolved V gene, and why the rest are absent is not known. This sample is represented by 42,000 or so clones; approximately 87% of them were singletons. Clones ranked in the top ten supply about 40% of the sample. This specimen consisted of CD4+ or CD8+ T cells sorted from blood, obtained in a trial of the OX40 agonist ivuxolimab. The receptor set was obtained from an adult with an advanced solid tumor such as melanoma, head and neck, liver or kidney cancer.

The gene calls are TRBV6-5 and TRBJ1-6, with 8 bases matching TRBD1. Looked up from germline, CDR1 is MNHEY and CDR2 is SVGAGI. V lost 3 bases to trimming and J lost 8 bases; unmatched junction nucleotides: 3. The CDR3 is 14 residues long. The CDR3 is CASSYDRGDSPLHF. In nucleotides, the CDR3 is TGTGCCAGCAGTTATGACAGGGGAGATTCACCCCTCCACTTT.

This chain links TRBV6-5 with TRBJ2-6; D is possibly TRBD2 (5 bases). The germline CDR1 and CDR2 sequences are MNHEY and SVGAGI. V lost 3 bases and J 0 bases, leaving 9 bases between the germline ends. This CDR3 comprises 16 residues. CDR3 residues: CASSYGGASGANVLTF. CDR3 DNA: TGTGCCAGCAGTTATGGAGGAGCCTCTGGGGCCAACGTCCTGACTTTC.

The J gene is TRBJ2-7, the V gene TRBV6-1; D gene uncertain. V was cut by 6 bases and J by 5 bases, with 8 bases left in between. The CDR3 length is 11 residues. Germline V CDR1 and CDR2: MNHNS, SASEGT. The CDR3 nucleotides read TGTGCCAGCAGCCGACGACACGAGCAGTACTTC. This sequence encodes CASSRRHEQYF.

This chain uses TRBV29-1 with TRBJ1-6, with D tentatively TRBD1 (5 bases). The CDR3 covers 12 residues. Germline V gene data show CDR1 as SQVTM and CDR2 as ANQGSEA. The V end lost 6 bases, the J end lost 5 bases, and 8 bases lay between the germline ends. In DNA, the CDR3 is TGCAGCGTCAGGGAAAATAATTCACCCCTCCACTTT. Translating it yields CSVRENNSPLHF.

The J gene is TRBJ2-1, the V gene TRBV19; the D gene is possibly TRBD2 (6 bases). Germline loops: CDR1 LNHDA, CDR2 SQIVND (reference sequence). V was shortened by 9 bases and J by 9 bases, with 21 bases between the two germline ends. The CDR3 has 14 residues. CDR3 sequence (DNA): TGTGCCAGCACTTATCTGGGGGGAAGGGGTGAGCAGTTCTTC. It codes for CASTYLGGRGEQFF.

This rearrangement joins TRBV2 to TRBJ1-2, with a tentative D call TRBD1 (5 bases). This CDR3 contains 14 residues. The V gene lost 3 bases and the J gene lost 4 bases, with 12 bases spanning the gap. Germline loops: CDR1 SNHLY, CDR2 FYNNEI. The CDR3 DNA sequence: TGTGCCAGCAGTGATCAGACAGCTAGCTATGGCTACACCTTC. It is translated as CASSDQTASYGYTF.

This rearrangement joins TRBV25-1 to TRBJ1-5, with TRBD1 matching over 9 bases. V shed 5 bases, J shed 5 bases, and the junction held 7 bases outside the gene matches. The germline CDR1 and CDR2 sequences are MGHDK and SYGVNS. This CDR3 has 15 residues. CDR3 nucleotides: TGTGCCAGCAGTCCCCAGGGACAGGGTCATCAGCCCCAGCATTTT. It yields the protein CASSPQGQGHQPQHF.

The chain has TRBV12-5 and TRBJ2-5, with D perhaps matching TRBD1 (5 bases). The J call is in doubt because the DNA end fits TRBJ2-7 better. The CDR3 spans 13 residues. Germline assignment: CDR1 LGHNT and CDR2 FRNRAP. The CDR3 sequence is CASGFEQGYEQYF. CDR3 coding DNA: TGTGCTAGTGGTTTCGAGCAGGGATACGAGCAGTACTTC.

The V and J genes are TRBV18 and TRBJ2-2; TRBD2 might be the D (5 bases). The length of the CDR3 is 17 residues. The ends were cut back, 0 bases at V and 5 bases at J, with 16 bases in the middle. Germline values: CDR1 KGHSH, CDR2 LQKENI. CDR3 in DNA: TGTGCCAGCTCACCACCACGGAGCGGCGTAGGAACCGGGGAGCTGTTTTTT. It specifies CASSPPRSGVGTGELFF. The full variable domain, in which reference TRBV18 and TRBJ2-2 provide the parts outside the CDR3, is NAGVMQNPRHLVRRRGQEARLRCSPMKGHSHVYWYRQLPEEGLKFMVYLQKENIIDESGMPKERFSAEFPKEGPSILRIQQVVRGDSAAYFCASSPPRSGVGTGELFFGEGSRLTVL.

V gene TRBV6-1 combines with J gene TRBJ1-4; 11 bases fit TRBD1. This CDR3 region has 17 residues. Germline CDR1 MNHNS, CDR2 SASEGT. Trimming removed 2 bases from V and 8 bases from J; junction bases left unmatched: 10. This CDR3 is CASSEPRTGGGREKLFF. For the CDR3, the DNA is TGTGCCAGCAGTGAACCCCGGACAGGGGGCGGACGAGAAAAACTGTTTTTT.